This TCR beta chain was documented in a study of siplizumab effects on memory and regulatory T cells. As to this clone: Its antigen is not identified.

The V gene end was trimmed by 0 bases and the J gene end by 4 bases; junction bases not matched to a gene: 9. The CDR3 totals 16 residues. Germline-derived CDR1 and CDR2 are SGHAT and FQNNGV. Repertoires were generated with immunoSEQ multiplex PCR, while TCRdb's copy carries only in-frame clones and drops some. Here the sample spans about 100,000 clones, about 94% being singletons. Study observations and caveats: Sequences below about 10^-5 frequency were poorly captured, and few alloreactive clones mapped to unstimulated subsets. Siplizumab significantly brought down the alloreactive sequences that trace back to unstimulated CD4+ memory cells. Apparently key alloresponse contributors, naive T cells also seemed more diverse than memory cells. Whether proliferating Tregs in siplizumab cultures suppress was not functionally confirmed.

What was sequenced was non-Treg CD4+ T cells sorted from blood. The sequence derives from a human donor in good health. This rearrangement joins TRBV11-2 to TRBJ2-7; 7 nucleotides match TRBD2. The CDR3 DNA reads TGTGCCAGCAGCTTAGACGGGCTAGCGGCCCTATACGAGCAGTACTTC. This gives the protein CASSLDGLAALYEQYF.